This is a list of T cell receptor beta chains from one sample in a study of blood T cell repertoires in COVID-19. Method: immunoSEQ multiplex PCR; TCRdb's copy keeps in-frame clones and lacks some. The sample has approximately 82,000 clones, approximately 78% seen once; the top ten hold 30% to 40%. Material for sequencing was peripheral blood. These receptors all stem from a woman aged 65 to 85 with acute or convalescent COVID-19. CDR3s include the opening cysteine and the closing phenylalanine or tryptophan. The order of the fields is clone size, D gene, J gene, V gene, CDR3 DNA, CDR3 protein. A D gene is named only where the DNA matches it firmly. Not every row has a clone size; where given, it reads once, few, many or a size class.

NA TRBD2 TRBJ2-1 TRBV7-2 TGTGCCAGCAGCTTAGGGCTAGCGGTCAATGAGCAGTTCTTC CASSLGLAVNEQFF
NA NA TRBJ2-5 TRBV6-5 TGTGCCAGCAGTTACGAGGGTGAGACCCAGTACTTC CASSYEGETQYF
few NA TRBJ1-3 TRBV3-1/TRBV3-2 TGTGCCAGCAGCCAAGATACCACAACCTCTGGAAACACCATATATTTT CASSQDTTTSGNTIYF
NA NA TRBJ2-7 TRBV29-1 TGCAGCGTTGAAGATCGCGTTCCCGAGCAGTACTTC CSVEDRVPEQYF
NA TRBD1 TRBJ1-2 TRBV5-1 TGCGCCAGCAGTGGGGACAGGGTCGGCGGCTACACCTTC CASSGDRVGGYTF
NA NA TRBJ2-2 TRBV2 TGTGCCAGCAGGGCAGGGGATCAGGGCACCGGGGAGCTGTTTTTT CASRAGDQGTGELFF
few TRBD1 TRBJ2-7 TRBV5-1 TGCGCCAGCAGCTTGGAAGCGACAGGGGGCCAAGGGCAGTACTTC CASSLEATGGQGQYF
NA TRBD2 TRBJ2-3 TRBV13 TGTGCCAGCAGCTACGGCGGGAGGGGTACAGATACGCAGTATTTT CASSYGGRGTDTQYF
NA TRBD1 TRBJ1-5 TRBV6-5 TGTGCCAGCAGGACAGGGAATCAGCCCCAGCATTTT CASRTGNQPQHF
few TRBD1 TRBJ1-2 TRBV7-9 TGTGCCAGCAGCTTACTTCTTTTGACAGGGGGAATCATTGGCTACACCTTC CASSLLLLTGGIIGYTF
many TRBD1 TRBJ1-2 TRBV30 TGTGCCTGGGAGAACAGGGGGTCTGGCTACACCTTC CAWENRGSGYTF
NA NA TRBJ1-6 TRBV3-1/TRBV3-2 TGTGCCAGCAGCCAAGCTGGAGACAGGATTAATTCACCCCTCCACTTT CASSQAGDRINSPLHF
NA NA TRBJ1-1 TRBV29-1 TGCAGCGTCAGGGTTAGCCCTGACACTGAAGCTTTCTTT CSVRVSPDTEAFF
once NA TRBJ2-5 TRBV7-3 TGTGCCAGCAGCGCCTCCAAGGGGCGGCCGGGGAGGGAGACCCAGTACTTC CASSASKGRPGRETQYF
NA NA TRBJ2-5 TRBV5-1 TGCGCCAGCAGCCCACAAACAGGGATGGGAGAGACCCAGTACTTC CASSPQTGMGETQYF
once NA TRBJ2-1 TRBV10-3 TGTGCCATCAGTGTAGGGGGCTCCTACAATGAGCAGTTCTTC CAISVGGSYNEQFF
NA TRBD2 TRBJ2-3 TRBV5-1 TGCGCCAGCTCTCGTCTAGCGGGAGAGGTAGGGAGCCCAGATACGCAGTATTTT CASSRLAGEVGSPDTQYF
NA TRBD1 TRBJ1-1 TRBV9 TGTGCCAGCAGCCAAAACACAGGGGGCGGGGAAGCTTTCTTT CASSQNTGGGEAFF
NA NA TRBJ2-7 TRBV3-1/TRBV3-2 TGTGCCAGCAGCCATGGCCAGGCACGAACCTACGAGCAGTACTTC CASSHGQARTYEQYF
NA NA TRBJ2-1 TRBV24-1 TGTGCCACCAGTGAAGGGGGATCCTACAATGAGCAGTTCTTC CATSEGGSYNEQFF
once NA TRBJ1-6 TRBV19 TGTGCCAGTAATGACATCGGCAGTTCGGGGTCACCCCTCCACTTT CASNDIGSSGSPLHF
once NA TRBJ2-7 TRBV6-5 TGTGCCAGCAGAGTTACTACGGCCGAGCAGTACTTC CASRVTTAEQYF
NA NA TRBJ1-1 TRBV6-5 TGTGCCAGCAGGAGAGGCGAAGGGGGCACTGAAGCTTTCTTT CASRRGEGGTEAFF
NA NA TRBJ2-5 TRBV5-1 TGCGCCAGCAGCTGGGGGGGCTACCAAGAGACCCAGTACTTC CASSWGGYQETQYF
NA NA TRBJ2-5 TRBV9 TGTGCCAGCAGCGTAGGGGGGCGGGAGTATGAGACCCAGTACTTC CASSVGGREYETQYF
NA NA TRBJ2-1 TRBV10-3 TGTGCCATCGCTTCTTTCAGCGGCTCCTACAATGAGCAGTTCTTC CAIASFSGSYNEQFF
NA NA TRBJ1-5 TRBV21-1 TGTGCCAGCAGCAAATATAGGGGGGGCAACTTCAATCAGCCCCAGCATTTT CASSKYRGGNFNQPQHF
NA NA TRBJ2-7 TRBV2 TGTGCCACCCACGGTTTTACAGGGAGAAACGAGCAGTACTTC CATHGFTGRNEQYF
NA NA TRBJ1-5 TRBV2 TGTGCCAGCAGTGTGGACAGTGGTCAGCCCCAGCATTTT CASSVDSGQPQHF
NA NA TRBJ1-5 TRBV5-1 TGCGCCAGCAGCTTGGAGGGAGGCAATCAGCCCCAGCATTTT CASSLEGGNQPQHF
NA NA TRBJ2-7 TRBV5-5 TGTGCCAGCAGCGAGGAAGGGGCGCGCAGGAACGAGCAGTACTTC CASSEEGARRNEQYF
NA NA TRBJ2-2 TRBV24-1 TGTGCCACCTCTAGCGAGGGCACCGGGGAGCTGTTTTTT CATSSEGTGELFF
NA NA TRBJ1-1 TRBV5-1 TGCGCCAGCAGCTTGGGGCGGGGTGGCACTGAAGCTTTCTTT CASSLGRGGTEAFF
once NA TRBJ2-1 TRBV19 TGTGCCAGTAGTGCCCCCGGCGGGACCAATGAGCAGTTCTTC CASSAPGGTNEQFF
NA TRBD1 TRBJ2-7 TRBV2 TGTGCCAGCAGCCTTATGACCGGGACAGGGTCGGGGGAGCAGTACTTC CASSLMTGTGSGEQYF
NA NA TRBJ1-4 TRBV28 TGTGCCAGCAGTCCTCCCGGAACAGAGTCCGAAAAACTGTTTTTT CASSPPGTESEKLFF
NA TRBD1 TRBJ1-1 TRBV6-5 TGTGCCAGCAGTCCGGACAGGGAAGTCACTGAAGCTTTCTTT CASSPDREVTEAFF
NA TRBD2 TRBJ2-1 TRBV6-6 TGTGCCAGCAGTTACGGGACTAGTATCTATGAGCAGTTCTTC CASSYGTSIYEQFF
NA NA TRBJ2-3 TRBV13 TGTGCCAGCAGCTTGTCATTAGATACGCAGTATTTT CASSLSLDTQYF
NA NA TRBJ2-7 TRBV12-5 TGTGCTAGTGGTTTCACCGGAGCGGGTCTTCCCTACGAGCAGTACTTC CASGFTGAGLPYEQYF
NA NA TRBJ2-1 TRBV5-1 TGCGCCAGCAGCTTCCGGGATCGCTCCTACAATGAGCAGTTCTTC CASSFRDRSYNEQFF
NA TRBD2 TRBJ2-5 TRBV7-2 TGTGCCAGCAGCGCCATCGGCGGGGGGAAAGAGACCCAGTACTTC CASSAIGGGKETQYF
NA NA TRBJ2-1 TRBV19 TGTGCCAGTAGTTTGACTTATATTGGGGGCAGTGAGCAGTTCTTC CASSLTYIGGSEQFF
NA TRBD2 TRBJ2-1 TRBV27 TGTGCCAGCTCTCAGTGGCTAGCGGGAGGGCTTGATCTGCTGTTCTTC CASSQWLAGGLDLLFF
NA NA TRBJ2-2 TRBV2 TGTGCCAGCAAAGGAACAGGGCAATACACCGGGGAGCTGTTTTTT CASKGTGQYTGELFF
NA TRBD1 TRBJ1-4 TRBV2 TGTGCCAGTACAGGGGATGCGATTGAAAAACTGTTTTTT CASTGDAIEKLFF
few TRBD1 TRBJ2-7 TRBV2 TGTGCCAGCAGCCTTGGGACAGCTTCCTACGAGCAGTACTTC CASSLGTASYEQYF
NA TRBD2 TRBJ2-3 TRBV27 TGTGCCAGCAGAGAAGGACTAGCGGGAGGGCCTAGAGATACGCAGTATTTT CASREGLAGGPRDTQYF
once NA TRBJ2-2 TRBV9 TGTGCCAGCAGCCCCGAGTACGGGGGCGGGAGAGCTACCGGGGAGCTGTTTTTT CASSPEYGGGRATGELFF
NA TRBD1 TRBJ2-3 TRBV7-3 TGTGCCAGCAGCTTACAGGGGGCGGGCACAGATACGCAGTATTTT CASSLQGAGTDTQYF
NA TRBD2 TRBJ2-7 TRBV3-1/TRBV3-2 TGTGCCAGCAGCCTCGGGGGGGGAGGCTGGGAGCAGTACTTC CASSLGGGGWEQYF
NA NA TRBJ2-5 TRBV7-9 TGTGCCAGCAGCTTGATCCAGGGCCAAGAGACCCAGTACTTC CASSLIQGQETQYF
once TRBD2 TRBJ2-3 TRBV2 TGTGCCAGCATCCCCGGGAGCGGGAGGGCCTCAAATACGCAGTATTTT CASIPGSGRASNTQYF
NA TRBD2 TRBJ2-1 TRBV3-1/TRBV3-2 TGTGCCAGCAGGCAAACCGGGACTAGCGTTTCCAATGAGCAGTTCTTC CASRQTGTSVSNEQFF
NA NA TRBJ1-5 TRBV15 TGTGCCACCAGCAGGACAGGTCTCAATCAGCCCCAGCATTTT CATSRTGLNQPQHF
NA TRBD1 TRBJ1-3 TRBV5-5 TGTGCCAGCAGCTTGGACAGGGGGAGAAACACCATATATTTT CASSLDRGRNTIYF
NA TRBD2 TRBJ2-5 TRBV5-1 TGCGCCAGTCGGCCGCGGGAGTTTGGGACCCAGTACTTC CASRPREFGTQYF
NA TRBD1 TRBJ1-4 TRBV4-1 TGCGCCAGCAGTCAAAGACAGGGGTTTGGTGAAAAACTGTTTTTT CASSQRQGFGEKLFF
NA NA TRBJ2-5 TRBV2 TGTGCCAGCAGTTGGGGGGTGGAGACCCAGTACTTC CASSWGVETQYF
NA NA TRBJ2-7 TRBV7-8 TGTGCCAGCAGCTCCAGGGTTTTTGGCGAGCAGTACTTC CASSSRVFGEQYF